This is a list of T cell receptor beta chains from one sample in a study of blood T cell repertoires in COVID-19. Produced via immunoSEQ multiplex PCR; TCRdb's table is partial and in-frame only. The table lists some 50,000 clones, approximately 80% of them singletons. The sequencing input was peripheral blood. The receptors stem from a man between 65 and 85 years old with acute or convalescent COVID-19. Each CDR3 is given with its conserved first and last residue. Each record gives: D gene, clone size, J gene, V gene, CDR3 DNA, CDR3 protein. D genes are given only for firm matches. The listing skips clone size in some rows; elsewhere it reads once, few, many or a size class.

d_call: TRBD1
clone_size: -
j_call: TRBJ1-2
v_call: TRBV19
cdr3_nt: TGTGCCAGTAGTATAGGACAGGGGGCTGGCTACACCTTC
cdr3_aa: CASSIGQGAGYTF

d_call: TRBD2
clone_size: -
j_call: TRBJ2-1
v_call: TRBV5-1
cdr3_nt: TGCGCCAGCAGCTTGGCCTCACTAGCGGGGACGAATGAGCAGTTCTTC
cdr3_aa: CASSLASLAGTNEQFF

d_call: -
clone_size: once
j_call: TRBJ1-2
v_call: TRBV20-1
cdr3_nt: TGCAGTACTACAGGGCTCTATGGCTACACCTTC
cdr3_aa: CSTTGLYGYTF

d_call: -
clone_size: -
j_call: TRBJ1-2
v_call: TRBV20-1
cdr3_nt: TGCAGTGCTCCCCCAGGTCATGGCTACACCTTC
cdr3_aa: CSAPPGHGYTF

d_call: -
clone_size: -
j_call: TRBJ1-5
v_call: TRBV5-4
cdr3_nt: TGTGCCAGCAGCTTGAAAGGGGCAGATCAGCCCCAGCATTTT
cdr3_aa: CASSLKGADQPQHF

d_call: TRBD2
clone_size: -
j_call: TRBJ2-3
v_call: TRBV11-3
cdr3_nt: TGTGCCAGCAGCCCAGCGGGAGTGAGAGATACGCAGTATTTT
cdr3_aa: CASSPAGVRDTQYF

d_call: -
clone_size: once
j_call: TRBJ2-2
v_call: TRBV19
cdr3_nt: TGTGCCAGTAGTGTACACAGGGCCCCCAGGGGCGGGGAGCTGTTTTTT
cdr3_aa: CASSVHRAPRGGELFF

d_call: -
clone_size: once
j_call: TRBJ2-7
v_call: TRBV5-1
cdr3_nt: TGCGCCAGCAGCTTGGCCCTGGGGCCCTACGAGCAGTACTTC
cdr3_aa: CASSLALGPYEQYF

d_call: TRBD2
clone_size: -
j_call: TRBJ2-7
v_call: TRBV6-5
cdr3_nt: TGTGCCAGCAGTTACCGGCGGGAGTTGGGCGAGCAGTACTTC
cdr3_aa: CASSYRRELGEQYF

d_call: TRBD2
clone_size: -
j_call: TRBJ2-7
v_call: TRBV6-4
cdr3_nt: TGTGCCAGCAGTACAGGACTAGCGGTCTTCTCCTACGAGCAGTACTTC
cdr3_aa: CASSTGLAVFSYEQYF

d_call: -
clone_size: -
j_call: TRBJ2-1
v_call: TRBV20-1
cdr3_nt: TGCAGTGCTAGTGGCCCCCTCGGCTACAATGAGCAGTTCTTC
cdr3_aa: CSASGPLGYNEQFF

d_call: TRBD2
clone_size: -
j_call: TRBJ2-3
v_call: TRBV10-3
cdr3_nt: TGTGCCATCCGACTAGCGGGGGAAACAGATACGCAGTATTTT
cdr3_aa: CAIRLAGETDTQYF

d_call: -
clone_size: -
j_call: TRBJ1-2
v_call: TRBV7-9
cdr3_nt: TGTGCCAGCAGCTTAGCCGTAGAGAGCTATGGCTACACCTTC
cdr3_aa: CASSLAVESYGYTF

d_call: -
clone_size: few
j_call: TRBJ1-4
v_call: TRBV9
cdr3_nt: TGTGCCAGCAGCGCCGGAGCAACTAATGAAAAACTGTTTTTT
cdr3_aa: CASSAGATNEKLFF

d_call: -
clone_size: -
j_call: TRBJ1-1
v_call: TRBV6-6
cdr3_nt: TGTGCCAGCTCCTGGGCAATGAACACTGAAGCTTTCTTT
cdr3_aa: CASSWAMNTEAFF

d_call: -
clone_size: -
j_call: TRBJ2-6
v_call: TRBV5-4
cdr3_nt: TGTGCCAGCAGCCCCTTCGGTTCCGGGGCCAACGTCCTGACTTTC
cdr3_aa: CASSPFGSGANVLTF

d_call: -
clone_size: few
j_call: TRBJ2-1
v_call: TRBV5-6
cdr3_nt: TGTGCCAGCATATTACGGCGGGGTTACAATGAGCAGTTCTTC
cdr3_aa: CASILRRGYNEQFF

d_call: -
clone_size: -
j_call: TRBJ2-3
v_call: TRBV3-1/TRBV3-2
cdr3_nt: TGTGCCAGCAGCCCCGCAGGGGATACGCAGTATTTT
cdr3_aa: CASSPAGDTQYF

d_call: TRBD2
clone_size: -
j_call: TRBJ2-5
v_call: TRBV7-8
cdr3_nt: TGTGCCAGCAGCTTAGGGACTAGGACCGAAGAGACCCAGTACTTC
cdr3_aa: CASSLGTRTEETQYF

d_call: TRBD2
clone_size: once
j_call: TRBJ2-7
v_call: TRBV28
cdr3_nt: TGTGCCAGCAGTTTAAGCGGGGGTCGTGCCTACGAGCAGTACTTC
cdr3_aa: CASSLSGGRAYEQYF

d_call: -
clone_size: -
j_call: TRBJ1-6
v_call: TRBV3-1/TRBV3-2
cdr3_nt: TGTGCCAGCAGCCCGCGACAGGATTCACCCCTCCACTTT
cdr3_aa: CASSPRQDSPLHF

d_call: TRBD1
clone_size: -
j_call: TRBJ1-3
v_call: TRBV19
cdr3_nt: TGTGCCAGTCGGTACAGGAGGGGGCCTGGAAACACCATATATTTT
cdr3_aa: CASRYRRGPGNTIYF

d_call: -
clone_size: -
j_call: TRBJ2-5
v_call: TRBV30
cdr3_nt: TGTGCCTGGAGCAGGAGCGGGCTACAAGAGACCCAGTACTTC
cdr3_aa: CAWSRSGLQETQYF

d_call: -
clone_size: medium-sized
j_call: TRBJ2-1
v_call: TRBV5-4
cdr3_nt: TGTGCCAGCAGCTCGGGACACCCGGGGAATGAGCAGTTCTTC
cdr3_aa: CASSSGHPGNEQFF

d_call: TRBD2
clone_size: -
j_call: TRBJ2-3
v_call: TRBV3-1/TRBV3-2
cdr3_nt: TGTGCCAGCAGCCAGGGTTCCGGGGGGGCCCCCCCCGTTGATACGCAGTATTTT
cdr3_aa: CASSQGSGGAPPVDTQYF

d_call: -
clone_size: -
j_call: TRBJ1-5
v_call: TRBV6-5
cdr3_nt: TGTGCCAGCAGGGACAGACATCAGCCCCAGCATTTT
cdr3_aa: CASRDRHQPQHF

d_call: TRBD2
clone_size: -
j_call: TRBJ2-7
v_call: TRBV28
cdr3_nt: TGTGCCAGCAGTTCCCTGGGGACTAGAGTCTACGAGCAGTACTTC
cdr3_aa: CASSSLGTRVYEQYF

d_call: -
clone_size: -
j_call: TRBJ2-7
v_call: TRBV6-6
cdr3_nt: TGTGCCAGCAGTTACTCGAGCTCCTTCGAGTCCTACGAGCAGTACTTC
cdr3_aa: CASSYSSSFESYEQYF

d_call: TRBD2
clone_size: -
j_call: TRBJ2-3
v_call: TRBV4-2
cdr3_nt: TGTGCCACCAATAGCGGGAGGGCCCGCACAGATACGCAGTATTTT
cdr3_aa: CATNSGRARTDTQYF

d_call: -
clone_size: once
j_call: TRBJ2-3
v_call: TRBV11-2
cdr3_nt: TGTGCCAGCAGCTTAGATCCCTGGTGGGGGGAGATCACAGATACGCAGTATTTT
cdr3_aa: CASSLDPWWGEITDTQYF

d_call: -
clone_size: -
j_call: TRBJ1-1
v_call: TRBV7-2
cdr3_nt: TGTGCCAGCAGCTTAGACCGGAGATGGAACACTGAAGCTTTCTTT
cdr3_aa: CASSLDRRWNTEAFF

d_call: TRBD1
clone_size: -
j_call: TRBJ2-7
v_call: TRBV19
cdr3_nt: TGTGCCAGCAAGGGACAGGGGACCTACGAGCAGTACTTC
cdr3_aa: CASKGQGTYEQYF

d_call: TRBD1
clone_size: -
j_call: TRBJ2-7
v_call: TRBV5-6
cdr3_nt: TGTGCCAGCAGCCTGTGGACAGGGAACGAGCAGTACTTC
cdr3_aa: CASSLWTGNEQYF

d_call: -
clone_size: -
j_call: TRBJ1-4
v_call: TRBV7-7
cdr3_nt: TGTGCCAGCAGCGGAGCCCCCTCTAATGAAAAACTGTTTTTT
cdr3_aa: CASSGAPSNEKLFF

d_call: TRBD1
clone_size: -
j_call: TRBJ2-1
v_call: TRBV7-2
cdr3_nt: TGTGCCAGCAGCCCCGGGACAGGGCCGGTATTTGAGCAGTTCTTC
cdr3_aa: CASSPGTGPVFEQFF

d_call: -
clone_size: -
j_call: TRBJ1-6
v_call: TRBV5-4
cdr3_nt: TGTGCCAGCAGCTTGTCCCCTGATCGGGGTAATTCACCCCTCCACTTT
cdr3_aa: CASSLSPDRGNSPLHF

d_call: -
clone_size: -
j_call: TRBJ2-7
v_call: TRBV7-2
cdr3_nt: TGTGCCAGCAGCCGGGCGGGGCAGGGACCATCCTACGAGCAGTACTTC
cdr3_aa: CASSRAGQGPSYEQYF

d_call: -
clone_size: -
j_call: TRBJ2-1
v_call: TRBV24-1
cdr3_nt: TGTGCCACCAGTGATTCGGGAAACAATGAGCAGTTCTTC
cdr3_aa: CATSDSGNNEQFF

d_call: -
clone_size: -
j_call: TRBJ1-2
v_call: TRBV27
cdr3_nt: TGTGCCAGCAAGACGGGTAACTATGGCTACACCTTC
cdr3_aa: CASKTGNYGYTF

d_call: -
clone_size: -
j_call: TRBJ2-1
v_call: TRBV18
cdr3_nt: TGTGCCAGCTCACCACCTTCAGGGACTGGGAATGAGCAGTTCTTC
cdr3_aa: CASSPPSGTGNEQFF

d_call: -
clone_size: -
j_call: TRBJ1-1
v_call: TRBV6-5
cdr3_nt: TGTGCCAGCAGAGGGAGACCGCTTACTGAAGCTTTCTTT
cdr3_aa: CASRGRPLTEAFF

d_call: TRBD1
clone_size: -
j_call: TRBJ2-7
v_call: TRBV6-5
cdr3_nt: TGTGCCAGCAGCGACCGACAGGGGGGATCCTACGAGCAGTACTTC
cdr3_aa: CASSDRQGGSYEQYF

d_call: -
clone_size: -
j_call: TRBJ1-2
v_call: TRBV5-1
cdr3_nt: TGCGCCAGCAGCTTGACAGATGGCTACACCTTC
cdr3_aa: CASSLTDGYTF

d_call: -
clone_size: -
j_call: TRBJ2-7
v_call: TRBV23-1
cdr3_nt: TGCGCCAGCGGGCCCCGGGACAAGGACTCCTACGAGCAGTACTTC
cdr3_aa: CASGPRDKDSYEQYF

d_call: -
clone_size: -
j_call: TRBJ1-3
v_call: TRBV5-4
cdr3_nt: TGTGCCAGCAGATCGGGACTGAACTCTGGAAACACCATATATTTT
cdr3_aa: CASRSGLNSGNTIYF

d_call: -
clone_size: -
j_call: TRBJ2-7
v_call: TRBV11-2
cdr3_nt: TGTGCCAGCAGCTTAGAACAGTACGAGCAGTACTTC
cdr3_aa: CASSLEQYEQYF

d_call: TRBD2
clone_size: -
j_call: TRBJ2-3
v_call: TRBV27
cdr3_nt: TGTGCCAGCAGCCTTAGGGTTAGCGGGGGGATAGTAGATACGCAGTATTTT
cdr3_aa: CASSLRVSGGIVDTQYF

d_call: -
clone_size: once
j_call: TRBJ1-2
v_call: TRBV30
cdr3_nt: TGTGCCTGGGCGGGGGGCTATGGCTACACCTTC
cdr3_aa: CAWAGGYGYTF

d_call: -
clone_size: -
j_call: TRBJ2-3
v_call: TRBV7-3
cdr3_nt: TGTGCCAGCAGCAACTCGGGGACAGATACGCAGTATTTT
cdr3_aa: CASSNSGTDTQYF

d_call: TRBD1
clone_size: once
j_call: TRBJ1-6
v_call: TRBV9
cdr3_nt: TGTGCCAGCAGCGTGAAGGGGGCGGAGGGATCACCCCTCCACTTT
cdr3_aa: CASSVKGAEGSPLHF

d_call: -
clone_size: few
j_call: TRBJ2-6
v_call: TRBV27
cdr3_nt: TGTGCCAGCAGTGGACGGGATAGGAGCTCTGGGGCCAACGTCCTGACTTTC
cdr3_aa: CASSGRDRSSGANVLTF

d_call: -
clone_size: -
j_call: TRBJ2-2
v_call: TRBV30
cdr3_nt: TGTGCCTGGAGTGACCCCCTTGAGAGAAATGCGAACACCGGGGAGCTGTTTTTT
cdr3_aa: CAWSDPLERNANTGELFF

d_call: -
clone_size: -
j_call: TRBJ2-1
v_call: TRBV25-1
cdr3_nt: TGTGCAGCAGCGAATGATGGTCGAGGGAATGAGCAGTTCTTC
cdr3_aa: CAAANDGRGNEQFF

d_call: -
clone_size: -
j_call: TRBJ1-4
v_call: TRBV5-1
cdr3_nt: TGCGCCAGCAGCTTGGAAACAGGTCCGGGTGAAAAACTGTTTTTT
cdr3_aa: CASSLETGPGEKLFF

d_call: -
clone_size: -
j_call: TRBJ2-3
v_call: TRBV5-4
cdr3_nt: TGTGCCAGCAGCCTCGGGACTGCCACAGATACGCAGTATTTT
cdr3_aa: CASSLGTATDTQYF

d_call: TRBD1
clone_size: -
j_call: TRBJ2-7
v_call: TRBV5-6
cdr3_nt: TGTGCCAGCAGCCCAATAGGGACAGGGGGTTACGAGCAGTACTTC
cdr3_aa: CASSPIGTGGYEQYF

d_call: TRBD1
clone_size: few
j_call: TRBJ1-6
v_call: TRBV27
cdr3_nt: TGTGCCAGCAGTAATTTTGGGGACAGGGGCCCACCCCTCCACTTT
cdr3_aa: CASSNFGDRGPPLHF

d_call: TRBD2
clone_size: -
j_call: TRBJ2-3
v_call: TRBV15
cdr3_nt: TGTGCCACCAGCAGAGATCGGCTAGCGGGCCGCACAGATACGCAGTATTTT
cdr3_aa: CATSRDRLAGRTDTQYF

d_call: -
clone_size: -
j_call: TRBJ1-1
v_call: TRBV9
cdr3_nt: TGTGCCAGCAGCGCTACTTCTACAGGGAAAGGTTTCTTT
cdr3_aa: CASSATSTGKGFF

d_call: -
clone_size: -
j_call: TRBJ1-1
v_call: TRBV28
cdr3_nt: TGTGCCAGCAGTTTACCTCAGGGATTTGAAGCTTTCTTT
cdr3_aa: CASSLPQGFEAFF